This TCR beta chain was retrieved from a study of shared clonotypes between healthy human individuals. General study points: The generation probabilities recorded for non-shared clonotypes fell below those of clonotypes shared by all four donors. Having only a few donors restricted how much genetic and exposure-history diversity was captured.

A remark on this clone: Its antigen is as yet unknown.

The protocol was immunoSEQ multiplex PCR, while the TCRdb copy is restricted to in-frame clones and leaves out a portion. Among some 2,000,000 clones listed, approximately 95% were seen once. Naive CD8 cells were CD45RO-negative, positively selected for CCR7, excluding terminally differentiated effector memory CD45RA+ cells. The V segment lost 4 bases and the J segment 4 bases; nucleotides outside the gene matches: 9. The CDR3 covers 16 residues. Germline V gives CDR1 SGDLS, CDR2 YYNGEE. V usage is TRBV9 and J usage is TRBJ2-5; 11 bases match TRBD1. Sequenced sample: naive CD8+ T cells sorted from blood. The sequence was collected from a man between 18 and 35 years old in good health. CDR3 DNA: TGTGCCAGCAGCCTACGGACAGGGGGCATTAGAGAGACCCAGTACTTC. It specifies CASSLRTGGIRETQYF. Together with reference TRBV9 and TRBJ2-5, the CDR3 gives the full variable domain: DSGVTQTPKHLITATGQRVTLRCSPRSGDLSVYWYQQSLDQGLQFLIQYYNGEERAKGNILERFSAQQFPDLHSELNLSSLELGDSALYFCASSLRTGGIRETQYFGPGTRLLVL.